The TCR beta chain under discussion was sequenced for a study of T cells in Graves' hyperthyroidism and ophthalmopathy. This clonotype was seen repeatedly, ten times or more. The CDR3 length is 12 residues. Trimming took 10 bases from V and 1 from J, leaving 10 bases between them. Germline V lookup: CDR1 SNHLY, CDR2 FYNNEI. The TCR beta CDR3 regions underwent amplification using RNA transcripts as the source. First-round RT-PCR of the TCR CDR3 relied on the HTBI primer set. One entry per CDR3 protein results from TCRdb running MiXCR on the multiplex PCR reads. The data contain about 840,000 distinct CDR3 sequences, roughly 37% of them singletons.

This clonotype was obtained from a man younger than 35 with Graves' hyperthyroidism. The chain joins TRBV2 to TRBJ1-1, with a possible D match to TRBD1 (5 bases). Source material: blood. This CDR3 is CATGTPNTEAFF. As DNA, the CDR3 is TGTGCCACAGGGACGCCGAACACTGAAGCTTTCTTT.